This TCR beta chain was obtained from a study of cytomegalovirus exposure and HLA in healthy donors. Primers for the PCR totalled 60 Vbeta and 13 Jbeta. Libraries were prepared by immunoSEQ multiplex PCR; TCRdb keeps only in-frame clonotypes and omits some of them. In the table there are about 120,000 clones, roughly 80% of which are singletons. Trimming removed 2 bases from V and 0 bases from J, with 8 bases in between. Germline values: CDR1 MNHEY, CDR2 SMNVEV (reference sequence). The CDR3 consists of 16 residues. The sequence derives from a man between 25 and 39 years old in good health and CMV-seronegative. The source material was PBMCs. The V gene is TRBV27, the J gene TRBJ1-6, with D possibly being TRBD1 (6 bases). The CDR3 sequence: CASSLSRGSYNSPLHF. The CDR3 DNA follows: TGTGCCAGCAGTTTAAGCAGGGGCTCCTATAATTCACCCCTCCACTTT.